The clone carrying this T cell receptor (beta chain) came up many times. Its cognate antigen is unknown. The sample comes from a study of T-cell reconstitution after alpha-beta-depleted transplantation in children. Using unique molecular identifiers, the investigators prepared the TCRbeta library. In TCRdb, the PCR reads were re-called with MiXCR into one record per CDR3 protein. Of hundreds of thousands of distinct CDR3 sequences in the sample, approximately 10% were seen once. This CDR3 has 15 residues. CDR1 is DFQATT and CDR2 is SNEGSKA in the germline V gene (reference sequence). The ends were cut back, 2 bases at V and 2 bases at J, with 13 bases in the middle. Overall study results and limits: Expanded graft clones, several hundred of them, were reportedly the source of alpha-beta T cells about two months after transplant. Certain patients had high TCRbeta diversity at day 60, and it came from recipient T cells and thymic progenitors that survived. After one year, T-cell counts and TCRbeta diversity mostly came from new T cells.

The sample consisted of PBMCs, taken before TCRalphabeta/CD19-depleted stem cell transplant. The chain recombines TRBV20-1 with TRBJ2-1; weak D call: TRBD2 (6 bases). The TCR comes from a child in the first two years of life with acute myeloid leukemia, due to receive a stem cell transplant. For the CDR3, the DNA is TGCAGTGCTAGAAAAGCGGGTCACCCCTACAATGAGCAGTTCTTC. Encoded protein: CSARKAGHPYNEQFF.